This entry is about one T cell receptor beta chain. What this receptor recognizes is not known. The sample holds no much larger clone one base away, and base qualities are not on file. The data stem from a study of blood T cell repertoires in COVID-19 (dated by TCRdb to 2020 to 2022). Regarding the research as a whole: Samples covering the acute and convalescent phases of COVID-19 were provided by collaborators in the United States, Italy and Spain. The material from the prospective study consisted of cDNA or gDNA derived from T cells, B-cell-depleted T cells, or PBMCs. Deeply sampled blood TCRbeta repertoires from subjects exposed to, actively infected with, or recovered from COVID-19 were included in the dataset. The repertoires were released in a freely available public database meant as a resource for research on the immune response to SARS-CoV-2. The samples were drawn from two sources: the first 160 participants of the ongoing ImmuneRACE study, and 1,000 to 1,500 subjects contributed by 6 global collaborators. The sample metadata nearly always contained a de-identified subject ID, COVID-19 status, age in years and sex. Where available, HLA class I and class II types were taken from metadata supplied by the sample provider and were not determined by assay-based typing. What the work shows at the level of the full study, not this receptor alone: The quantity of clinical and demographic metadata differed by source and by participant and was supplied without curation.

The collaborating institutions used their own protocols to collect whole blood in K2EDTA tubes. For TCRbeta analysis, collaborator samples were shipped as frozen whole blood, as isolated PBMCs, or as DNA extracted from either sample type. Spanning cysteine to phenylalanine, the CDR3 consists of 16 amino acids. Of all the DNA, just the CDR3 is kept, 48 bases in frame from base 1. CDR1 is given as MNHEY and CDR2 as SVGAGI, both from the germline V gene. The germline V end is reduced by 0 bases and the J end by 4 bases; junction bases left unmatched: 6. TCRbeta CDR3 regions were amplified from genomic DNA using the immunoSEQ Assay, a bias-controlled multiplex PCR. On the study's bioinformatics: Nucleated cell counts per sample were estimated from amplification of reference gene primers within the assay. To quantify the absolute abundance of each unique TCRbeta CDR3 rearrangement, sequence reads were collapsed and filtered. Productive Simpson clonality was computed per sample as the square root of Simpson's diversity index over productive rearrangements. TCRdb took over this immuneACCESS table, retaining in-frame rearrangements with V and J assigned. Such tables are incomplete; in checked studies, under half of the missing clones stem from an unresolved V gene, and the remainder is unexplained. The V and J calls and clone size are taken from that table; D and trimming were inferred from the DNA. Present in this sample are tens of thousands of clones, 65% to 90% of which were seen just once. The ten largest clones represent approximately 44% of the sample.

The sequenced sample was peripheral blood. The chain was built from TRBV6-5 and TRBJ1-5, and 7 junction bases match TRBD1. The source is an older man with acute or convalescent COVID-19. The CDR3 in this case is CASSYSNDRANQPQHF. The base sequence is TGTGCCAGCAGTTACTCGAACGACAGGGCGAATCAGCCCCAGCATTTT.